These T cell receptor beta chains were read from a single sample in a study of T cell changes during pregnancy in multiple sclerosis. This table comes from immunoSEQ multiplex PCR, and its TCRdb copy is limited to in-frame clones, with some not included. The profile shows about 110,000 clones, about 90% of them singletons. Sample: peripheral blood, taken before pregnancy. All receptors derive from a female donor with multiple sclerosis, enrolled in a pregnancy study. The CDR3 runs from the conserved cysteine through the conserved F or W. A D gene is named only where the DNA matches it firmly. Clone size is stated in some rows and not others, as once, few, many or a class when expanded.

>TRBV2|NA|once|TRBJ2-3
TGTGCCAGTGGGGAGCGGACCACAGATACGCAGTATTTT
CASGERTTDTQYF
>TRBV9|NA|NA|TRBJ2-2
TGTGCCAGCAGCGTCGCGGGGTTCGGAACCGGGGAGCTGTTTTTT
CASSVAGFGTGELFF
>TRBV7-9|TRBD2|NA|TRBJ2-7
TGTGCCAGCAGCCTGAGCGGGGGAGAGCAGTACTTC
CASSLSGGEQYF
>TRBV6-1|NA|NA|TRBJ1-5
TGTGCCAGCAGTGAATCAAGGTGGGCCCGAGGGAGCAATCAGCCCCAGCATTTT
CASSESRWARGSNQPQHF
>TRBV19|TRBD2|NA|TRBJ2-1
TGTGCCAGTAGTCTCGGGACTAGCGGGAACAATGAGCAGTTCTTC
CASSLGTSGNNEQFF
>TRBV5-6|TRBD2|NA|TRBJ2-5
TGTGCCAGCAGCTCTAAGCGGGAGGGTGGGGAGACCCAGTACTTC
CASSSKREGGETQYF
>TRBV7-9|TRBD1|NA|TRBJ2-5
TGTGCCAGCAGCCACAGGGACAGACAAGAGACCCAGTACTTC
CASSHRDRQETQYF
>TRBV11-3|TRBD1|NA|TRBJ1-1
TGTGCCAGCAGCCTGCCTGGGACAGGGGCTGAAGCTTTCTTT
CASSLPGTGAEAFF
>TRBV12-5|NA|NA|TRBJ2-3
TGTGCTAGTGGAACCGGACAGAGCACAGATACGCAGTATTTT
CASGTGQSTDTQYF
>TRBV28|NA|NA|TRBJ2-1
TGTGCCACCGGACACAGCTCCTACAATGAGCAGTTCTTC
CATGHSSYNEQFF
>TRBV6-5|TRBD1|once|TRBJ2-4
TGTGCCAGCAGCTCACAGGGGAAAGGCAAAAACATTCAGTACTTC
CASSSQGKGKNIQYF
>TRBV14|TRBD2|NA|TRBJ2-3
TGTGCCAGCAGCCTCTATGCGGGACTATCCCTTGGTACGCAGTATTTT
CASSLYAGLSLGTQYF
>TRBV5-5|NA|once|TRBJ1-1
TGTGCCAGCAGCCAGCGGGGGGATCTTATTTCGAACACTGAAGCTTTCTTT
CASSQRGDLISNTEAFF
>TRBV4-1|NA|NA|TRBJ1-1
TGCGCCAGCAGCCCATCACTGACAGTTTTCAACACTGAAGCTTTCTTT
CASSPSLTVFNTEAFF
>TRBV2|NA|NA|TRBJ2-1
TGTGCCAGCAGTTCTTCCCCCGCGGGCAACAGCTCCTACAATGAGCAGTTCTTC
CASSSSPAGNSSYNEQFF
>TRBV4-2|TRBD2|NA|TRBJ2-2
TGTGCCAGCAGCCAAGGTCTAGCGGGGGAAAACACCGGGGAGCTGTTTTTT
CASSQGLAGENTGELFF
>TRBV6-1|NA|NA|TRBJ2-2
TGTGCCAGCAGTGAATCCCAGCTAGGGAGGACCGGGGAGCTGTTTTTT
CASSESQLGRTGELFF
>TRBV18|NA|NA|TRBJ2-3
TGTGCCAGCTTCGTGTTCGGGTCAGATACGCAGTATTTT
CASFVFGSDTQYF
>TRBV11-1|NA|NA|TRBJ1-2
TGTGCCAGCAGCCAAGGACTTGCCTCCTATGGCTACACCTTC
CASSQGLASYGYTF
>TRBV18|TRBD2|NA|TRBJ2-7
TGTGCCAGCTCTGAGCGGGGCCCCTACGAGCAGTACTTC
CASSERGPYEQYF